What follows are 19 T cell receptor beta chains derived from one specimen sequenced in a study of post-analysis software for immune sequencing data. Findings and caveats of the study: Five TRBV segments, TRBV5-6, TRBV5-1 and TRBV20-1 among them, were found more frequent in patients than controls.

These receptors have no identified antigens. The TCR beta cDNA libraries carried unique molecular identifiers. TCRdb redid the calling of the PCR reads with MiXCR, one entry per CDR3 protein. The sample consists of about half a million distinct CDR3 sequences, around a third of them appearing once. The material sequenced was blood. The receptors originated from a girl aged 2-17 years with multiple sclerosis.

This clonotype was counted only a few times. This sequence joins TRBV7-6 and TRBJ2-3; D not resolved. V gave up 4 bases and J gave up 6 bases, with 11 bases separating them. The germline V gene encodes CDR1 SGHVS and CDR2 FNYEAQ. This CDR3 spans 13 amino acids. The CDR3, as DNA: TGTGCCAGCAGCTACGAGAGCCTTGATACGCAGTATTTT. The encoded protein is CASSYESLDTQYF.

This chain connects TRBV29-1 to TRBJ2-1; tentative D call: TRBD1 (6 bases). V dropped 8 bases and J dropped 0 bases, with 17 bases sitting between them. The CDR3 consists of 15 residues. From germline, CDR1 is SQVTM and CDR2 ANQGSEA. CDR3 nucleotide sequence: TGCAGCTCTCGGACAGCCTACGGCTCCTACAATGAGCAGTTCTTC. Translated: CSSRTAYGSYNEQFF.

The J gene is TRBJ2-5, the V gene TRBV29-1, with a possible D match to TRBD1 (6 bases). With 6 bases removed from V and 11 bases from J, the gap between germline ends came to 19 bases. CDR1 is SQVTM and CDR2 is ANQGSEA in the germline V gene. The CDR3 contains 12 residues. CDR3 coding DNA: TGCAGCGTCTTGACAGGCCCGGAGGTGCAGTACTTC. Its protein product is CSVLTGPEVQYF.

J is TRBJ2-5 and V is TRBV5-1; D possibly matches TRBD1 or TRBD2 (5 bases each). The germline V and J ends were trimmed by 4 bases and 5 bases, with 18 bases remaining between them. Per the germline V gene, CDR1 is SGHRS and CDR2 is YFSETQ. The CDR3 sequence is 15 residues long. Written as DNA, the CDR3 is TGCGCCAGCAGCGGGGGACCGGGACGCCCGGAGACCCAGTACTTC. Its translation: CASSGGPGRPETQYF.

This sequence joins TRBV6-1 and TRBJ1-2; a possible D gene is TRBD1 (6 bases). This CDR3 comprises 15 residues. V lost 1 base and J 4 bases, leaving 13 bases between the germline ends. In germline, CDR1 is MNHNS, CDR2 SASEGT. CDR3 bases: TGTGCCAGCAGTGAAGGGGGGCGAGAGATCTATGGCTACACCTTC. Protein: CASSEGGREIYGYTF.

This clonotype was observed a handful of times. The V gene is TRBV4-1, the J gene TRBJ1-2, with a tentative D call TRBD1 (5 bases). The CDR3 loop spans 14 amino acids. V was trimmed by 3 bases and J by 7 bases, leaving 15 bases between them. Germline values: CDR1 MGHRA, CDR2 YSYEKL. CDR3: CASSQASGTGGYTF. In DNA, the CDR3 is TGCGCCAGCAGCCAGGCTTCGGGAACAGGTGGCTACACCTTC.

Only a few counts were recorded for this clonotype. This sequence joins TRBV6-1 and TRBJ2-6; D remains ambiguous. The CDR3 loop spans 17 amino acids. From germline, CDR1 is MNHNS and CDR2 SASEGT. V was clipped by 5 bases and J by 0 bases, with 14 bases between them. CDR3 in amino acids: CASSRARFPSGANVLTF. The CDR3 coding sequence is TGTGCCAGCAGTCGGGCCCGTTTTCCCTCTGGGGCCAACGTCCTGACTTTC.

This clonotype came up once. The V gene is TRBV5-6, the J gene TRBJ1-2; D may be TRBD1 (5 bases). The CDR3 runs 16 residues. Germline CDR1 SGHDT, CDR2 YYEEEE. Trimming removed 3 bases from V and 9 bases from J, with 24 bases in between. In DNA form, the CDR3 reads TGTGCCAGCAGCTCCACCGGGGGGGACCGCCTTGGGAGCTACACCTTC. It translates to CASSSTGGDRLGSYTF. The full variable domain, rest sourced from reference TRBV5-6 and TRBJ1-2, is DAGVTQSPTHLIKTRGQQVTLRCSPKSGHDTVSWYQQALGQGPQFIFQYYEEEERQRGNFPDRFSGHQFPNYSSELNVNALLLGDSALYLCASSSTGGDRLGSYTFGSGTRLTVV.

This chain uses TRBV20-1 with TRBJ1-4; D may be TRBD1 (5 bases). Between the trimmed V and J ends, which lost 0 bases and 5 bases, there was a span of 19 bases. CDR1 is DFQATT and CDR2 is SNEGSKA in the germline V gene (reference sequence). The CDR3 is made up of 17 amino acids. CDR3 DNA sequence: TGCAGTGCTAGAGATGCGCGGGGGACGGGTAGAAATGAAAAACTGTTTTTT. Translated: CSARDARGTGRNEKLFF.

The CDR3 bases are TGTGCCAGCAGAGGGACAGGGGACCCCTCCTACAATGAGCAGTACTTC. Its protein is CASRGTGDPSYNEQYF. The V and J genes are TRBV12-3 or TRBV12-4 and TRBJ2-7; TRBD1 agrees at 10 bases. V gave up 6 bases and J gave up 7 bases; unmatched junction bases: 15. The CDR3 length is 16 residues.

This clonotype was observed a handful of times. V usage is TRBV12-3 or TRBV12-4 and J usage is TRBJ1-4; 8 positions match TRBD1. CDR3 length equals 15 residues. Trimming removed 6 bases from V and 4 bases from J; junction bases left unmatched: 7. The CDR3 nucleotides read TGTGCCAGCAGCCCCACAGGGGGGGGTAATGAAAAACTGTTTTTT. This sequence encodes CASSPTGGGNEKLFF.

The chain is built from TRBV7-4 and TRBJ1-5; D call uncertain. There are 18 residues in the CDR3. V was shortened by 5 bases and J by 0 bases, with 20 bases between the two germline ends. CDR1 SGHVT and CDR2 SQSDAQ come from the germline V gene. The CDR3 region is CASSPRSHHPYSNQPQHF. The DNA for the CDR3 is TGTGCCAGCAGCCCCCGTAGTCACCACCCCTATAGCAATCAGCCCCAGCATTTT.

The J gene is TRBJ2-6, the V gene TRBV11-2; 10 bases are a match to TRBD2. CDR3 size: 18 residues. The germline gives CDR1 SGHAT, CDR2 FQNNGV. The ends lost 5 bases at V and 0 bases at J; junction bases unmatched: 7. The CDR3 protein is CASSLTSGAGSGANVLTF. The CDR3 DNA sequence: TGTGCCAGCAGCCTCACTAGCGGGGCCGGCTCTGGGGCCAACGTCCTGACTTTC. The full variable domain, completed using reference TRBV11-2 and TRBJ2-6, is EAGVAQSPRYKIIEKRQSVAFWCNPISGHATLYWYQQILGQGPKLLIQFQNNGVVDDSQLPKDRFSAERLKGVDSTLKIQPAKLEDSAVYLCASSLTSGAGSGANVLTFGAGSRLTVL.

Only a few counts were recorded for this clonotype. The chain joins TRBV20-1 to TRBJ2-3; 7 bases line up with TRBD2. The CDR3 has 12 residues. The germline CDR1 and CDR2 sequences are DFQATT and SNEGSKA (reference sequence). Trimming removed 6 bases from V and 9 bases from J; junction bases left unmatched: 9. CDR3 loop: CSASKDGGTQYF. The CDR3 region has the DNA TGCAGTGCCAGCAAGGACGGGGGGACGCAGTATTTT.

V usage is TRBV7-8 and J usage is TRBJ2-7; D is uncertain. V gave up 4 bases and J gave up 5 bases, with 15 bases separating them. This CDR3 region has 14 residues. The germline gives CDR1 SGHVS, CDR2 FQNEAQ. The CDR3 here is CASSSILTADEQYF. CDR3 bases: TGTGCCAGCAGCTCTATCCTCACTGCTGACGAGCAGTACTTC.

The chain carries TRBV19 and TRBJ1-1, with TRBD1 matching 8 bases. Per germline, CDR1 LNHDA and CDR2 SQIVND (reference sequence). Losses at the gene ends were 7 bases for V and 1 base for J; bases not matched to a gene: 8. The CDR3 is 15 amino acids. The chain's CDR3 is CASTNPGGSNTEAFF. The CDR3, as DNA: TGTGCCAGTACCAATCCAGGGGGCTCGAACACTGAAGCTTTCTTT. The full variable domain, with the rest looked up from reference TRBV19 and TRBJ1-1, is DGGITQSPKYLFRKEGQNVTLSCEQNLNHDAMYWYRQDPGQGLRLIYYSQIVNDFQKGDIAEGYSVSREKKESFPLTVTSAQKNPTAFYLCASTNPGGSNTEAFFGQGTRLTVV.

The chain joins TRBV3-1 to TRBJ2-5; no clear D. The CDR3 is made up of 14 amino acids. Germline loops: CDR1 LGHDT, CDR2 YNNKEL (reference sequence). V was pared by 0 bases and J by 7 bases, with 12 bases between. CDR3 residues: CASSQDGLRGTQYF. CDR3 sequence (DNA): TGTGCCAGCAGCCAAGATGGGCTGCGCGGGACCCAGTACTTC.

The chain carries TRBV20-1 and TRBJ2-5; 9 bases are shared with TRBD2. The trim removed 2 bases at V and 5 bases at J, leaving 9 bases unmatched. CDR1 is DFQATT and CDR2 is SNEGSKA in the germline V gene (reference sequence). There are 15 residues in the CDR3. CDR3 in amino acids: CSARPSGGPWETQYF. Here the CDR3 DNA reads TGCAGTGCTAGACCCAGCGGGGGGCCGTGGGAGACCCAGTACTTC.

The chain uses TRBV20-1 and TRBJ1-2; D possibly corresponds to TRBD1 (5 bases). Trimming stripped 1 base from V and 8 bases from J, with 11 bases between. The CDR3 is 12 residues long. Looked up from germline, CDR1 is DFQATT and CDR2 is SNEGSKA (reference sequence). CDR3 region: CSARVSQGGYTF. CDR3 DNA: TGCAGTGCTAGAGTCTCCCAGGGAGGCTACACCTTC.